Presented here are 18 T cell receptor beta chains from one specimen sequenced in a study of beta chain features in type 1 diabetes. Sequenced material consisted of expressed TCRB transcripts (all of the isolated RNA was reverse transcribed). Measured with immunoSEQ multiplex PCR; TCRdb has only the in-frame clones, and not every one. The sample holds a few hundred thousand clones; under 13% are singletons and the top ten take 1% to 1.5%. The sequenced material came from central memory CD4+ T cells from blood. The receptors originated from a man aged 18 to 30 in good health.

The chain links TRBV7-2 to TRBJ2-1; TRBD2 aligns across 8 bases. CDR1 is SGHTA, CDR2 FQGNSA, per germline. The CDR3 totals 19 residues. V dropped 5 bases and J dropped 4; count of bases not matched to a gene: 19. The CDR3 reads CASSPWRGTRDTQYNEQFF. CDR3 DNA: TGTGCCAGCAGCCCATGGCGAGGGACTAGGGATACCCAATACAATGAGCAGTTCTTC.

The chain uses TRBV2 and TRBJ2-2, with D perhaps given as TRBD1 or TRBD2 (5 bases each). V gave up 5 bases and J gave up 3 bases, with 10 bases separating them. The CDR3 length is 14 residues. Germline lookup yields CDR1 SNHLY and CDR2 FYNNEI. CDR3 sequence: CASSRDLYTGELFF. The CDR3 nucleotides read TGTGCCAGCAGTCGGGACCTTTACACCGGGGAGCTGTTTTTT.

The chain has TRBV28 and TRBJ1-5; D perhaps matches TRBD1 (6 bases). The CDR3 loop spans 13 amino acids. Germline lookup yields CDR1 MDHEN and CDR2 SYDVKM. V gave up 10 bases and J gave up 2 bases, with 12 bases separating them. The CDR3 region is CATNRDGNQPQHF. The CDR3, as DNA: TGTGCCACGAACAGGGACGGCAATCAGCCCCAGCATTTT.

This clone was seen a few times. The CDR3 DNA follows: TGCGCCAGCAGCTCTTCGCCTAGCGGCTCCTACGAGCAGTACTTC. It translates to CASSSSPSGSYEQYF. The chain links TRBV5-1 to TRBJ2-7; 7 bases line up with TRBD2. Germline V gene sequence: CDR1 SGHRS, CDR2 YFSETQ. V gave up 3 bases and J gave up 0 bases; unmatched junction bases: 6. CDR3 size: 15 residues.

The chain carries TRBV6-1 and TRBJ1-1, with D uncertain. The CDR3 contains 14 residues. The germline V gene encodes CDR1 MNHNS and CDR2 SASEGT. V lost 2 bases and J lost 8, with 15 bases in between. CDR3 in amino acids: CASSESGRLQEAFF. The CDR3 nucleotides are TGTGCCAGCAGTGAATCGGGCAGGCTCCAAGAAGCTTTCTTT.

J is TRBJ2-7 and V is TRBV11-2; 8 nucleotides match TRBD1. V lost 1 base and J lost 3; bases outside the gene matches: 2. Germline loops: CDR1 SGHAT, CDR2 FQNNGV. The CDR3 is 14 residues long. The CDR3 loop reads CASSLVDRGYEQYF. In nucleotides, the CDR3 is TGTGCCAGCAGCTTAGTTGACAGGGGCTACGAGCAGTACTTC.

CDR3 nucleotides: TGTGCCAGCAGTGAAGTCGCAGCGGGAGCTTCCTCCTACAATGAGCAGTTCTTC. It yields the protein CASSEVAAGASSYNEQFF. The V gene is TRBV6-1, the J gene TRBJ2-1, with TRBD2 matching 8 bases. CDR3 length: 18 residues. Trimming took 1 base from V and 0 from J; bases not matched to a gene: 8. Germline V gives CDR1 MNHNS, CDR2 SASEGT.

This clone was detected a few times. The J gene is TRBJ2-3, the V gene TRBV7-3; 7 bases are shared with TRBD1. The V gene end was trimmed by 5 bases and the J gene end by 4 bases; junction bases not matched to a gene: 6. There are 14 residues in the CDR3. The germline gives CDR1 SGHTA, CDR2 FQGTGA. The CDR3 region is CASSRLGGPDTQYF. The CDR3 coding sequence is TGTGCCAGCAGCCGTCTAGGGGGCCCAGATACGCAGTATTTT.

This clone was counted between two and nine times. This chain uses TRBV28 with TRBJ1-2; D gene ambiguous. Germline V gives CDR1 MDHEN, CDR2 SYDVKM. Trimming cost V 9 bases and J 2 bases, with 10 bases left between them. The CDR3 length is 12 residues. CDR3 residues: CASQFLNYGYTF. In nucleotides, the CDR3 is TGTGCCAGTCAGTTTTTAAACTATGGCTACACCTTC.

CDR3 sequence: CAGRQGSTGELFF. In DNA form, the CDR3 reads TGTGCCGGTCGACAGGGTTCCACCGGGGAGCTGTTTTTT. The chain uses TRBV2 and TRBJ2-2; TRBD1 matches 7 bases. Germline-derived CDR1 and CDR2 are SNHLY and FYNNEI. The CDR3 runs to 13 residues. V was pared by 11 bases and J by 4 bases, with 7 bases of the junction left unmatched.

This clone was seen only a few times. Germline and junction disagree at one end, which may indicate a read error. The chain combines TRBV30 with TRBJ2-4; D unresolved. This CDR3 contains 11 residues. The germline gives CDR1 GTSNPN, CDR2 SVGIG (reference sequence). This CDR3 reads CAWSVGYRSGF. For the CDR3, the DNA is TGTGCCTGGAGTGTCGGCTATAGGTCGGGCTTC.

The chain has TRBV10-3 and TRBJ1-1; D gene ambiguous. The V end was cut by 8 bases, the J end by 0 bases, with 16 bases between. CDR3 length: 15 amino acids. CDR1 is ENHRY, CDR2 SYGVKD, per germline. The chain's CDR3 is CAIGQDLLMNTEAFF. The CDR3 DNA reads as TGTGCCATCGGGCAGGACCTATTGATGAACACTGAAGCTTTCTTT.

CDR3 loop: CASSLSLAESEQFF. As DNA, the CDR3 is TGTGCCAGCAGCTTAAGCCTAGCGGAAAGCGAGCAGTTCTTC. J is TRBJ2-1 and V is TRBV7-3; 7 bases match TRBD2. The CDR3 runs 14 residues. The V gene end was trimmed by 1 base and the J gene end by 10 bases; junction bases not matched to a gene: 7. Looked up from germline, CDR1 is SGHTA and CDR2 is FQGTGA.

By frequency in the sample, this clone is medium-sized. This chain connects TRBV15 to TRBJ1-5, with D possibly being TRBD1 (5 bases). CDR1 is LNHNV, CDR2 YYDKDF, per germline (reference sequence). The CDR3 length is 16 residues. Trimming removed 0 bases at V and 6 bases at J, with 15 bases between. CDR3 residues: CATSRDGVQGRQPQHF. The CDR3, as DNA: TGTGCCACCAGCAGAGATGGGGTCCAGGGACGTCAGCCCCAGCATTTT.

This chain links TRBV11-2 with TRBJ2-3; weak D call: TRBD2 (6 bases). Germline V gene lookup returns CDR1 SGHAT and CDR2 FQNNGV. V shed 1 base and J shed 6 bases, with 17 bases lying between them. The CDR3 covers 16 residues. The CDR3, as DNA: TGTGCCAGCAGCTTAGGGGACTTCCGAAGTACGGATACGCAGTATTTT. Its translation is CASSLGDFRSTDTQYF.

The chain couples TRBV4-3 to TRBJ2-1; no definite D call. Germline V gene data show CDR1 as LGHNA and CDR2 as YSLEER. V lost 0 bases and J lost 6, with 6 bases in between. The CDR3 loop spans 13 amino acids. The CDR3: CASSQEAANEQFF. CDR3 bases: TGCGCCAGCAGCCAAGAAGCTGCCAATGAGCAGTTCTTC.

This clone was seen at least ten times. This sequence joins TRBV7-6 and TRBJ2-1; 7 bases fit TRBD1. Germline assignment: CDR1 SGHVS and CDR2 FNYEAQ. The CDR3 runs to 15 residues. Trimming cost V 1 base and J 3 bases; bases outside gene matches: 3. CDR3 in amino acids: CASSLVRQGYNEQFF. CDR3 nucleotide sequence: TGTGCCAGCAGCTTAGTGCGACAGGGCTACAATGAGCAGTTCTTC.

Notes on this clone: This sample also contains other DNA sequences that code for the same CDR3. This chain joins TRBV10-3 and TRBJ1-5; no firm D call. CDR3 length equals 12 residues. V shed 3 bases and J shed 0 bases, with 0 bases lying between them. The germline CDR1 and CDR2 sequences are ENHRY and SYGVKD. CDR3 coding DNA: TGTGCCATCAGTGATAGCAATCAGCCCCAGCATTTT. Encoded protein: CAISDSNQPQHF.